The 20 T cell receptor beta chains below come from one sample, sequenced in a study of T cell responses to AZD1222 COVID-19 vaccine. The method was immunoSEQ multiplex PCR; TCRdb's version includes in-frame clones alone and lacks a portion of them. The sample records more than 110,000 clones, 92% being singletons. Material: peripheral blood, obtained on day 0 of AZD1222 vaccination. These receptors all stem from an adult in good health.

V and J are TRBV28 and TRBJ1-6; a weak D match, TRBD1 (6 bases). Deletions cut 6 bases from V and 5 bases from J, with 26 bases between. Per the germline V gene, CDR1 is MDHEN and CDR2 is SYDVKM. This CDR3 is 19 amino acids long. CDR3 bases: TGTGCCAGCAGAACTCCCGCTGGGTCCGCACAGGGCAATAATTCACCCCTCCACTTT. This encodes CASRTPAGSAQGNNSPLHF.

The chain combines TRBV6-5 with TRBJ2-7, with TRBD1 as a possible D gene (6 bases). Per the germline V gene, CDR1 is MNHEY and CDR2 is SVGAGI. This CDR3 comprises 13 residues. Trimming pared 5 bases from V and 3 bases from J, leaving 11 bases between. The CDR3 sequence: CASSRTADYEQYF. In DNA form, the CDR3 reads TGTGCCAGCAGTCGGACAGCGGACTACGAGCAGTACTTC.

This clone was found once. This chain links TRBV6-5 with TRBJ2-5; D is undetermined. This CDR3 comprises 10 residues. The germline V and J ends were trimmed by 8 bases and 5 bases, with 6 bases remaining between them. CDR1 is MNHEY and CDR2 is SVGAGI in the germline V gene. The CDR3 nucleotides are TGTGCCAGCGGTAGGGAGACCCAGTACTTC. Amino acids: CASGRETQYF.

This chain uses TRBV12-5 with TRBJ1-6; D not resolved. The CDR3 length is 12 residues. V was cut by 6 bases and J by 9 bases, with 9 bases left in between. Germline V gene data show CDR1 as LGHNT and CDR2 as FRNRAP. The CDR3 region is CASGLGVSPLHF. CDR3 DNA: TGTGCTAGTGGCCTCGGGGTTTCACCCCTCCACTTT.

The chain combines TRBV9 with TRBJ2-1; 10 nucleotides match TRBD2. The CDR3 is made up of 15 amino acids. V was clipped by 4 bases and J by 6 bases; unmatched bases: 7. CDR1 is SGDLS and CDR2 is YYNGEE in the germline V gene. The CDR3 loop reads CASSPWTSGINEQFF. DNA of the CDR3: TGTGCCAGCAGCCCTTGGACTAGCGGCATCAATGAGCAGTTCTTC.

The J gene is TRBJ1-4, the V gene TRBV3-1 (or the pseudogene TRBV3-2), with TRBD1 identical over 7 bases. V trimming: 2 bases; J trimming: 8 bases; junction bases outside the gene matches: 8. Germline values: CDR1 LGHDT, CDR2 YNNKEL (reference sequence). The CDR3 sequence is 15 residues long. The CDR3 here is CASSQRQGGKEKLFF. In nucleotides, the CDR3 is TGTGCCAGCAGCCAAAGACAGGGCGGAAAAGAAAAACTGTTTTTT.

The CDR3, as DNA: TGTGCCAGCAGCTTTAAATTGACTAGCGGCTCCTACGAGCAGTACTTC. Protein sequence: CASSFKLTSGSYEQYF. The gene calls are TRBV11-2 and TRBJ2-7, with 9 bases matching TRBD2. Germline trimming cut 3 bases from V and 0 bases from J; bases unmatched to any gene: 6. There are 16 residues in the CDR3. CDR1 is SGHAT and CDR2 is FQNNGV in the germline V gene. The full variable domain, with the rest looked up from reference TRBV11-2 and TRBJ2-7, is EAGVAQSPRYKIIEKRQSVAFWCNPISGHATLYWYQQILGQGPKLLIQFQNNGVVDDSQLPKDRFSAERLKGVDSTLKIQPAKLEDSAVYLCASSFKLTSGSYEQYFGPGTRLTVT.

The chain carries TRBV5-1 and TRBJ1-2; 8 bases fit TRBD1. After removal of 3 bases from V and 6 bases from J, the junction contained 7 bases not matched to a gene. The CDR3 is made up of 14 amino acids. CDR1 and CDR2 from the germline V gene are SGHRS and YFSETQ. The CDR3, as DNA: TGCGCCAGCAGCTGGGGGGACAGGTCCCATGGCTACACCTTC. As protein: CASSWGDRSHGYTF.

V and J are TRBV15 and TRBJ2-1; no definite D call. The CDR3 totals 17 residues. V dropped 0 bases and J dropped 8 bases, with 20 bases sitting between them. In germline, CDR1 is LNHNV, CDR2 YYDKDF (reference sequence). The CDR3 DNA reads as TGTGCCACCAGCAGAGAACGGATCGGACGTGGGGTGGATGAGCAGTTCTTC. Residues: CATSRERIGRGVDEQFF.

CDR3 sequence: CASTEITSRYGYTF. Written as DNA, the CDR3 is TGTGCCAGCACCGAAATCACGAGCCGTTATGGCTACACCTTC. The J gene is TRBJ1-2, the V gene TRBV6-5; D not certain. V gave up 7 bases and J gave up 5 bases, with 17 bases separating them. The germline CDR1 and CDR2 sequences are MNHEY and SVGAGI. The CDR3 is 14 amino acids.

The rearrangement uses TRBV5-4 and TRBJ2-7; 7 positions agree with TRBD1. V lost 4 bases to trimming and J lost 6 bases; unmatched junction nucleotides: 7. Germline-derived CDR1 and CDR2 are SGHNT and YYREEE (reference sequence). The CDR3 is made up of 13 amino acids. CDR3 residues: CASSTDRVVEQYF. The CDR3 coding sequence is TGTGCCAGCAGCACAGACAGGGTTGTCGAGCAGTACTTC. The full variable domain, completed using reference TRBV5-4 and TRBJ2-7, is ETGVTQSPTHLIKTRGQQVTLRCSSQSGHNTVSWYQQALGQGPQFIFQYYREEENGRGNFPPRFSGLQFPNYSSELNVNALELDDSALYLCASSTDRVVEQYFGPGTRLTVT.

The chain couples TRBV14 to TRBJ2-7; D might be TRBD2 (5 bases). Per germline, CDR1 SGHDN and CDR2 FVKESK. The V end lost 4 bases, the J end lost 6 bases, and 19 bases lay between the germline ends. This CDR3 is built from 15 residues. The CDR3 coding sequence is TGTGCCAGCAGCCTTGGAGCTCCTGTAGAGGGCGAGCAGTACTTC. Residues: CASSLGAPVEGEQYF.

The rearrangement joins TRBV27 to TRBJ2-2, with TRBD1 matching over 9 bases. The CDR3 runs to 17 residues. From germline, CDR1 is MNHEY and CDR2 SMNVEV (reference sequence). Germline trimming cut 4 bases from V and 4 bases from J; bases unmatched to any gene: 10. The CDR3 protein is CASSSLTGTGLTGELFF. DNA of the CDR3: TGTGCCAGCAGTTCCCTGACCGGGACAGGGCTCACCGGGGAGCTGTTTTTT.

The chain employs TRBV11-2 and TRBJ2-7; 8 nucleotides line up with TRBD2. The ends lost 5 bases at V and 3 bases at J; junction bases unmatched: 15. The CDR3 is made up of 17 amino acids. Germline values: CDR1 SGHAT, CDR2 FQNNGV. CDR3 amino acids: CASSPYPQRGHLYEQYF. CDR3 in DNA: TGTGCCAGCAGCCCATACCCCCAGCGGGGGCACCTCTACGAGCAGTACTTC.

This chain links TRBV5-8 with TRBJ1-5, with 7 bases fitting TRBD1. The CDR3 is 16 amino acids. The V and J ends lost 2 bases and 5 bases, in that order; junction bases with no gene match: 10. In germline, CDR1 is SGHTS, CDR2 YDEGEE. The CDR3 region is CASSFRQGGLYQPQHF. In DNA, the CDR3 is TGTGCCAGCAGCTTTAGACAGGGAGGATTGTATCAGCCCCAGCATTTT.

The V gene is TRBV6-5, the J gene TRBJ2-7; 7 bases line up with TRBD1. V lost 6 bases, J lost 3 bases, and 11 bases stayed unmatched. This CDR3 is built from 15 residues. The V gene's germline CDR1 is MNHEY and CDR2 SVGAGI. The CDR3 spells CASSKRARDSYEQYF. The CDR3 DNA reads as TGTGCCAGCAGCAAGAGGGCCCGGGACAGCTACGAGCAGTACTTC.

This rearrangement joins TRBV12-3 or TRBV12-4 to TRBJ1-1, with 10 positions matching TRBD1. J gave up 10 bases and V 6 bases, and 5 bases lay outside the gene matches. This CDR3 spans 12 amino acids. The CDR3 sequence: CASSPRTGGAFF. For the CDR3, the DNA is TGTGCCAGCAGCCCCAGGACAGGGGGAGCTTTCTTT.

The chain couples TRBV19 to TRBJ2-1; D is possibly TRBD2 (5 bases). From germline, CDR1 is LNHDA and CDR2 SQIVND (reference sequence). V was shortened by 1 base and J by 4 bases, with 20 bases between the two germline ends. The CDR3 has 18 amino acids. In nucleotides, the CDR3 is TGTGCCAGTAGTATAGGGCCCGGCTCGGGATTAATTTACAATGAGCAGTTCTTC. Its translation: CASSIGPGSGLIYNEQFF.

The chain uses TRBV6-5 and TRBJ1-1, with D possibly being TRBD1 (5 bases). The V gene's germline CDR1 is MNHEY and CDR2 SVGAGI. The CDR3 has 15 amino acids. V lost 0 bases to trimming and J lost 5 bases, with 13 bases between them. CDR3: CASSYSRTGETEAFF. DNA of the CDR3: TGTGCCAGCAGTTACTCGAGGACGGGGGAGACTGAAGCTTTCTTT.

The chain employs TRBV5-1 and TRBJ1-2; D not certain. Germline CDR1 SGHRS, CDR2 YFSETQ. V lost 0 bases to trimming and J lost 3 bases, with 9 bases between them. The CDR3 is 14 residues long. CDR3 coding DNA: TGCGCCAGCAGCTTGGTATCTACCGACTATGGCTACACCTTC. Amino acid sequence: CASSLVSTDYGYTF.